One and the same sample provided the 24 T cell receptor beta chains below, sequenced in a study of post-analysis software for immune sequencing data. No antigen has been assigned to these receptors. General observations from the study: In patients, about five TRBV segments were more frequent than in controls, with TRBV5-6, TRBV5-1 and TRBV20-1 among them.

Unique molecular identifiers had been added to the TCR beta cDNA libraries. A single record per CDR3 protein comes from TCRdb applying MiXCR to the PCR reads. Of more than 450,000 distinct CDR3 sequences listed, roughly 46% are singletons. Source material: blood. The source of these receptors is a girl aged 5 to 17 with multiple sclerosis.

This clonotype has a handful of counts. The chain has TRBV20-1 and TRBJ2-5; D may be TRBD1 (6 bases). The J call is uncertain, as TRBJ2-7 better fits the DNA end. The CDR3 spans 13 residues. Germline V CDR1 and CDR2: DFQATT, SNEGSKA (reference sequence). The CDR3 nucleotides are TGCAGTGCTAGAGGGACAGATTTATACGAGCAGTACTTC. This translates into CSARGTDLYEQYF.

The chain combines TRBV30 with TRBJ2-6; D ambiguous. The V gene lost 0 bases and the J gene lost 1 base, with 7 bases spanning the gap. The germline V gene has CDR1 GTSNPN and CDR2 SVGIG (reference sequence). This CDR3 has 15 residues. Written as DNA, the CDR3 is TGTGCCTGGAGTGTTTTAGGGTCTGGGGCCAACGTCCTGACTTTC. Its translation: CAWSVLGSGANVLTF.

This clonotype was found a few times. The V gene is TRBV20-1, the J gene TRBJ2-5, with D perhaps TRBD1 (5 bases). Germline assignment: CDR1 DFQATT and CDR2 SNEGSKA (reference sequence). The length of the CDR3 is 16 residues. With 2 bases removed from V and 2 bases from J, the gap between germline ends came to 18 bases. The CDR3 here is CSARRYQGIRQETQYF. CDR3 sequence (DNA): TGCAGTGCTAGACGATATCAGGGCATAAGACAAGAGACCCAGTACTTC.

The CDR3 protein is CASGLSSGPGANVLTF. CDR3 DNA sequence: TGTGCCAGCGGTCTCAGCTCAGGGCCTGGGGCCAACGTCCTGACTTTC. The V call is TRBV12-3 or TRBV12-4, the J call TRBJ2-6; a weak D match, TRBD1 (5 bases). This CDR3 is built from 16 residues. Trimming pared 8 bases from V and 2 bases from J, leaving 16 bases between.

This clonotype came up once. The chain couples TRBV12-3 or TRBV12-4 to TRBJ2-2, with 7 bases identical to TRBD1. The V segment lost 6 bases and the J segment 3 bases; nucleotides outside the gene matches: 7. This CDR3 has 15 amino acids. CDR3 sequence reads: CASRDRDRHTGELFF. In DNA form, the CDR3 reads TGTGCCAGCAGGGACCGGGACAGACACACCGGGGAGCTGTTTTTT.

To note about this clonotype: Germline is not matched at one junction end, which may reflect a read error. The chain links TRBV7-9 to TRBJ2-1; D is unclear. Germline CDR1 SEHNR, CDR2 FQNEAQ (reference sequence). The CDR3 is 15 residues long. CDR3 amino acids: CVSSFGGSSYNEQFF. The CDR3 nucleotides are TGTGTCAGCAGCTTCGGCGGTAGCTCCTACAATGAGCAGTTCTTC.

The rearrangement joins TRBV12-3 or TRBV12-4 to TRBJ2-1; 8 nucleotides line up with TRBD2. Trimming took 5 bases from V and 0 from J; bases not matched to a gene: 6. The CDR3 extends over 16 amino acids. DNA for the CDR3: TGTGCCAGCAGTGGACTAGCTCACTACTCCTACAATGAGCAGTTCTTC. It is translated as CASSGLAHYSYNEQFF.

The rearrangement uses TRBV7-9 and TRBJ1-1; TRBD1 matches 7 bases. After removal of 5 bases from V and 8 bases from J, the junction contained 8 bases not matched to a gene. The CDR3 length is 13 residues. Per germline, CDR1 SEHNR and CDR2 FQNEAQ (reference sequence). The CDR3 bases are TGTGCCAGCAGCCCTCGCCAACAGGGGGAAGCTTTCTTT. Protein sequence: CASSPRQQGEAFF.

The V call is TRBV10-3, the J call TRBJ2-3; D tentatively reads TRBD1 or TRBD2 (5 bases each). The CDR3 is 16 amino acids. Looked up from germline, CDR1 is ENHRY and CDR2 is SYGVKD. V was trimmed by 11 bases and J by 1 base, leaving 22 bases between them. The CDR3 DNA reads TGTGCCGTCAAAGGAGCTCAGGGACGAGGCACAGATACGCAGTATTTT. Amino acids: CAVKGAQGRGTDTQYF.

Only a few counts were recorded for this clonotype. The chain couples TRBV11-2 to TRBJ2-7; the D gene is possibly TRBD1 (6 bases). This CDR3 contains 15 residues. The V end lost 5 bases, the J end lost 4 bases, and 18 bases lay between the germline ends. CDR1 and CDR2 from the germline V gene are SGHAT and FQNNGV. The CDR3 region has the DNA TGTGCCAGCAGCCCGCCCGCGGACAGCCCGTACGAGCAGTACTTC. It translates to CASSPPADSPYEQYF.

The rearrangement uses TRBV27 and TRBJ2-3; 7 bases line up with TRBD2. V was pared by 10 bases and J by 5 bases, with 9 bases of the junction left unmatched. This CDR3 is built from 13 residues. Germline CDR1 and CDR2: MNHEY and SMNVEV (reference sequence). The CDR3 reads CATGGGSGDTQYF. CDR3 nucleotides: TGTGCCACTGGGGGGGGTTCAGGAGATACGCAGTATTTT.

This CDR3 reads CSAADRDRGHEQYF. The CDR3 DNA follows: TGCAGTGCTGCGGACCGGGACAGGGGTCACGAGCAGTACTTC. The chain uses TRBV20-1 and TRBJ2-7; TRBD1 agrees at 10 bases. CDR3 length: 14 amino acids. CDR1 is DFQATT and CDR2 is SNEGSKA in the germline V gene (reference sequence). The V segment lost 5 bases and the J segment 5 bases; nucleotides outside the gene matches: 9.

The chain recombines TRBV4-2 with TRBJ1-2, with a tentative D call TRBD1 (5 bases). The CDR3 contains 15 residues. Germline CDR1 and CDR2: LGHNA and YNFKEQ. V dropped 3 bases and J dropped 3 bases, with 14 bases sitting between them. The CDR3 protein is CASSHPIGVDYGYTF. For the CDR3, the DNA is TGTGCCAGCAGCCACCCGATAGGGGTCGACTATGGCTACACCTTC.

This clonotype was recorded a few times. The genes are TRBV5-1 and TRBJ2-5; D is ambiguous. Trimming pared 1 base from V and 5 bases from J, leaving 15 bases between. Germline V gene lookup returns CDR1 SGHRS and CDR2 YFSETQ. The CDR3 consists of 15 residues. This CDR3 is CASSLFGKEGETQYF. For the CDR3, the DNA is TGCGCCAGCAGCTTGTTTGGAAAGGAAGGGGAGACCCAGTACTTC.

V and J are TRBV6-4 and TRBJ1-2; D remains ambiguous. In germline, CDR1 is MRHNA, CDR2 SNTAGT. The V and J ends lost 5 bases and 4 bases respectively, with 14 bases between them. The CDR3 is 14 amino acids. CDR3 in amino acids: CASSPDRALYGYTF. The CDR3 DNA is TGTGCCAGCAGTCCCGACCGGGCTCTCTATGGCTACACCTTC.

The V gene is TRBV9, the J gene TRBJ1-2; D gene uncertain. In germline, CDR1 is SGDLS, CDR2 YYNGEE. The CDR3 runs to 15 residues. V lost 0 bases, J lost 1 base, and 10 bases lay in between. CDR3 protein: CASSVDRWNNYGYTF. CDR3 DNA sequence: TGTGCCAGCAGCGTAGACAGATGGAATAACTATGGCTACACCTTC.

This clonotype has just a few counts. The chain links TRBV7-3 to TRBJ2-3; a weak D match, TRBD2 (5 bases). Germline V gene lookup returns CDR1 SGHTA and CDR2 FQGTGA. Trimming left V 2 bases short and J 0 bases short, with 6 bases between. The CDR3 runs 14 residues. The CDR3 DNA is TGTGCCAGCAGCTTAGAGGGAAGCACAGATACGCAGTATTTT. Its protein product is CASSLEGSTDTQYF.

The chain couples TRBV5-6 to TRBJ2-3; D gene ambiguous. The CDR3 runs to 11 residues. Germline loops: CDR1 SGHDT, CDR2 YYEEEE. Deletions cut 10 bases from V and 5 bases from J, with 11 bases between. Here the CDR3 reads CASATVDTQYF. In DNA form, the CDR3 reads TGTGCCTCGGCTACGGTAGATACGCAGTATTTT.

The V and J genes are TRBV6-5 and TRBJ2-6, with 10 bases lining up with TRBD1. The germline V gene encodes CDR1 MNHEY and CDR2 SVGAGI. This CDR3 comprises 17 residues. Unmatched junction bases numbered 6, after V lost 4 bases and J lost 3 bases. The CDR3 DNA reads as TGTGCCAGCAGTTCCGGGACAGGGGTTGTTGGGGCCAACGTCCTGACTTTC. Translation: CASSSGTGVVGANVLTF.

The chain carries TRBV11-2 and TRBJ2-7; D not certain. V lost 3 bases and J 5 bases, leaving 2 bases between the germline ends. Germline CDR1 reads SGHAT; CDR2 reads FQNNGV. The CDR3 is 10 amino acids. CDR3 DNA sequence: TGTGCCAGCAGCTTCAACGAGCAGTACTTC. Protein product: CASSFNEQYF.

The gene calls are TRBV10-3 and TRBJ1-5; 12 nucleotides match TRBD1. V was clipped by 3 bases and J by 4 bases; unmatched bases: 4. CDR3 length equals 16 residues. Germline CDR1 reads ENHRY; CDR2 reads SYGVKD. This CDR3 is CAISDPGQGANQPQHF. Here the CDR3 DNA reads TGTGCCATCAGTGACCCGGGACAGGGGGCAAATCAGCCCCAGCATTTT.

The CDR3 reads CASSFLDYDANYGYTF. In nucleotides, the CDR3 is TGTGCCAGCAGTTTCCTGGACTATGATGCTAACTATGGCTACACCTTC. This chain uses TRBV6-5 with TRBJ1-2; D not resolved. Germline V CDR1 and CDR2: MNHEY, SVGAGI. Deletions cut 4 bases from V and 0 bases from J, with 15 bases between. The CDR3 sequence is 16 residues long.

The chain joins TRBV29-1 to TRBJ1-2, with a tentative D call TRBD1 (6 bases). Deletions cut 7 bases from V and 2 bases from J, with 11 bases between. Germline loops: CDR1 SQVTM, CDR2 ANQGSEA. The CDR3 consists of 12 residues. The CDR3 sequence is CSAWTVNYGYTF. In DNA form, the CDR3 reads TGCAGCGCCTGGACAGTCAACTATGGCTACACCTTC.

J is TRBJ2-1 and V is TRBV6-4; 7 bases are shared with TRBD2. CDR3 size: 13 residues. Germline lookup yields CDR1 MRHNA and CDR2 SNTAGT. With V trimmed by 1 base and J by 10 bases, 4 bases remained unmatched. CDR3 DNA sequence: TGTGCCAGCAGTGACTTGGCGGGAGTCGAGCAGTTCTTC. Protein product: CASSDLAGVEQFF.